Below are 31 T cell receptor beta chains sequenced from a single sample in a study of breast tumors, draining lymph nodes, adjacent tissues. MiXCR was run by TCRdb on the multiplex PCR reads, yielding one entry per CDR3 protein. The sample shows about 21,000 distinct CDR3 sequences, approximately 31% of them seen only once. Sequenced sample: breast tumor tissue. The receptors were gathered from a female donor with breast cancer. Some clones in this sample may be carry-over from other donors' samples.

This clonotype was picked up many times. This CDR3 reads CASSSGTGSEQYF. For the CDR3, the DNA is TGTGCCAGCAGCTCCGGGACAGGGAGCGAGCAGTACTTC. The genes are TRBV6-6 and TRBJ2-7; 9 nucleotides align to TRBD1. The CDR3 has 13 amino acids. Trimming at V came to 6 bases and at J to 6 bases, leaving 6 bases not matched to a gene. The germline V gene encodes CDR1 MNHNY and CDR2 SVGAGI (reference sequence).

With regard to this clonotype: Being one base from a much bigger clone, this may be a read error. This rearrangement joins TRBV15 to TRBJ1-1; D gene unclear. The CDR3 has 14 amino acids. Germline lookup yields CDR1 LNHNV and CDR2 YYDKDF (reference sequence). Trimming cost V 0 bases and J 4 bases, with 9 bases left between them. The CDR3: CATSREGRSTEAFF. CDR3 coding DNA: TGTGCCACCAGCAGAGAAGGGAGGAGCACTGAAGCTTTCTTT.

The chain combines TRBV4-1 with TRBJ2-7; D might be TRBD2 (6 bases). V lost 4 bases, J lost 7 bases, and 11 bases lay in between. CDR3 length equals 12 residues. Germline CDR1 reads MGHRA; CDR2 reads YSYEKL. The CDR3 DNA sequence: TGCGCCAGCAGCCGACCCGGGGGAGAGCAGTACTTC. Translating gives CASSRPGGEQYF.

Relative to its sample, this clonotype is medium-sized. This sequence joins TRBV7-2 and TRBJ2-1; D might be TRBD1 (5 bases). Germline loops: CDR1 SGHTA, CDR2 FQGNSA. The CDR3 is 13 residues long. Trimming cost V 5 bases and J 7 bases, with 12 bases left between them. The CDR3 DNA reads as TGTGCCAGCAGCCTCCCAGGGATAAATGAGCAGTTCTTC. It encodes CASSLPGINEQFF.

DNA for the CDR3: TGTGCCAGCAGCTTAATGACAGTAAGCTCCTACGAGCAGTACTTC. This translates into CASSLMTVSSYEQYF. This chain uses TRBV7-2 with TRBJ2-7; possibly TRBD1 for D (5 bases). The CDR3 loop spans 15 amino acids. The germline CDR1 and CDR2 sequences are SGHTA and FQGNSA. Trimming shortened V by 2 bases and J by 0 bases, and 11 bases separated the two germline ends.

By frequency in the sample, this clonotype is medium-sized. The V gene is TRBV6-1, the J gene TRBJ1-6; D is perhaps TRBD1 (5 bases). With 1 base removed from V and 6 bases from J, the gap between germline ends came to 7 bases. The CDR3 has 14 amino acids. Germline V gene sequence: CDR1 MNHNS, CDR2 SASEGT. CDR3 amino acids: CASSEVQGNSPLHF. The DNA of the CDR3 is TGTGCCAGCAGTGAAGTCCAGGGTAATTCACCCCTCCACTTT.

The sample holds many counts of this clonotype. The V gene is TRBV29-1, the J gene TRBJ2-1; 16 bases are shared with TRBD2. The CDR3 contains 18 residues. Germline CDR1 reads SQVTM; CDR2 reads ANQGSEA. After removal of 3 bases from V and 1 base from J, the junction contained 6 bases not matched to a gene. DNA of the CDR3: TGCAGCGTTGACGGGACTAGCGGGAGGGCCTGGTCCTACAATGAGCAGTTCTTC. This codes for CSVDGTSGRAWSYNEQFF.

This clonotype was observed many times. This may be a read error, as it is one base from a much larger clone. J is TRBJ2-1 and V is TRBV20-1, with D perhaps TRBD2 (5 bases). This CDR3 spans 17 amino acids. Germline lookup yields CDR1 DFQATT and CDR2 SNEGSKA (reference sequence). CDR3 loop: CSARKRTALSSYSEQFF. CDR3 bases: TGCAGTGCTAGGAAAAGGACTGCACTAAGCTCCTACAGTGAGCAGTTCTTC.

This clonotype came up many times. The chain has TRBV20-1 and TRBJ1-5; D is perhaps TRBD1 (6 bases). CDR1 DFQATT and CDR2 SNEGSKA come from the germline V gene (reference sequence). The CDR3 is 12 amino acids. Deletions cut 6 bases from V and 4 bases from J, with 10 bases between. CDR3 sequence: CSATQGNQPQHF. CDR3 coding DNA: TGCAGTGCGACTCAGGGGAATCAGCCCCAGCATTTT.

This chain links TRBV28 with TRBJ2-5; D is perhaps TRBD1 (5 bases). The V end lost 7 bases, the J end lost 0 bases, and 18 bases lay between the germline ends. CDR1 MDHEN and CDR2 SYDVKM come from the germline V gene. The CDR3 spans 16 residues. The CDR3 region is CASIKRKKGYQETQYF. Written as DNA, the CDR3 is TGTGCCAGCATTAAAAGGAAAAAGGGGTACCAAGAGACCCAGTACTTC.

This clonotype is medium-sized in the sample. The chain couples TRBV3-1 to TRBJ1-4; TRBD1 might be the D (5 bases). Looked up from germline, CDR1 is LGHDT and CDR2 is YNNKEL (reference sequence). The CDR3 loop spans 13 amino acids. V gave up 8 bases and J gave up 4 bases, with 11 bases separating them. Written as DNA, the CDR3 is TGTGCCAGCCGTAGGGGATTTAATGAAAAACTGTTTTTT. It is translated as CASRRGFNEKLFF.

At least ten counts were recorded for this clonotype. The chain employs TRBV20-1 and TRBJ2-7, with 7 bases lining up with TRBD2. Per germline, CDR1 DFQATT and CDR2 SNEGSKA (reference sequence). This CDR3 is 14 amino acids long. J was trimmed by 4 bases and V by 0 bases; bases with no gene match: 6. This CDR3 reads CSARDVAGDYEQYF. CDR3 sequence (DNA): TGCAGTGCTAGAGATGTTGCGGGGGATTACGAGCAGTACTTC.

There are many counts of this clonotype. The CDR3 bases are TGTGCCAGCAGTTACTCGGTTCGAGGGTTCTATAGCAATCAGCCCCAGCATTTT. Its translation is CASSYSVRGFYSNQPQHF. The chain links TRBV6-6 to TRBJ1-5; D is undetermined. This CDR3 comprises 18 residues. CDR1 and CDR2 from the germline V gene are MNHNY and SVGAGI (reference sequence). Trimming took 0 bases from V and 0 from J, leaving 15 bases between them.

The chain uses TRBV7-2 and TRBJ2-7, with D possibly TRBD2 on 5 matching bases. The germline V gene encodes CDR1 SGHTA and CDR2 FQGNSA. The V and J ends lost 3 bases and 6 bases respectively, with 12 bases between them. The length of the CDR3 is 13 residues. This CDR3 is CASSFSDGVEQYF. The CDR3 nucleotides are TGTGCCAGCAGCTTTAGCGATGGGGTCGAGCAGTACTTC.

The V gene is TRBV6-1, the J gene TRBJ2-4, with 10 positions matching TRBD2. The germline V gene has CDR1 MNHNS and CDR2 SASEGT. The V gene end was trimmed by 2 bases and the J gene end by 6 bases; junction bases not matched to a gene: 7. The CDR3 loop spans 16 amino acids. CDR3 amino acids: CASSERAGGVGNIQYF. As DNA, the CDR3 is TGTGCCAGCAGTGAAAGAGCGGGAGGGGTAGGAAACATTCAGTACTTC.

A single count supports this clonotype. The CDR3 bases are TGTGCCAGCAGCGGACTCGCGAACACCGGGGAGCTGTTTTTT. It codes for CASSGLANTGELFF. The J gene is TRBJ2-2, the V gene TRBV28; possibly TRBD2 for D (5 bases). There are 14 residues in the CDR3. The V and J ends lost 6 bases and 0 bases respectively, with 8 bases between them. Germline V gene sequence: CDR1 MDHEN, CDR2 SYDVKM.

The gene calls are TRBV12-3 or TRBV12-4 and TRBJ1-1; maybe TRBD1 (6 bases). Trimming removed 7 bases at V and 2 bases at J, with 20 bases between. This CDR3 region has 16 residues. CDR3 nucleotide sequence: TGTGCCAGCAAATCCGCGGGGGGGGGGCCTAACACTGAAGCTTTCTTT. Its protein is CASKSAGGGPNTEAFF.

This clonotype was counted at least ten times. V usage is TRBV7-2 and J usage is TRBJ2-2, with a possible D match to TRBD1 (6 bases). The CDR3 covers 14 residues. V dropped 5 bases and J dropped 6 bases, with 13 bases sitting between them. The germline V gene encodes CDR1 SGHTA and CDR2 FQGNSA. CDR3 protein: CASSPHRVAGELFF. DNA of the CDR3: TGTGCCAGCAGCCCCCACAGGGTAGCCGGGGAGCTGTTTTTT.

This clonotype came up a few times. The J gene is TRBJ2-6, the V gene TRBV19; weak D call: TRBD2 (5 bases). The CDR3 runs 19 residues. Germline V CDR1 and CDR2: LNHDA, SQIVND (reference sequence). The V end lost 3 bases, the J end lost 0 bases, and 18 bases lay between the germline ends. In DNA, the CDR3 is TGTGCCAGTAGTATCCGCCGGCGGGCCTTTAGCTCTGGGGCCAACGTCCTGACTTTC. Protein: CASSIRRRAFSSGANVLTF. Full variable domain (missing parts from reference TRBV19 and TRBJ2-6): DGGITQSPKYLFRKEGQNVTLSCEQNLNHDAMYWYRQDPGQGLRLIYYSQIVNDFQKGDIAEGYSVSREKKESFPLTVTSAQKNPTAFYLCASSIRRRAFSSGANVLTFGAGSRLTVL.

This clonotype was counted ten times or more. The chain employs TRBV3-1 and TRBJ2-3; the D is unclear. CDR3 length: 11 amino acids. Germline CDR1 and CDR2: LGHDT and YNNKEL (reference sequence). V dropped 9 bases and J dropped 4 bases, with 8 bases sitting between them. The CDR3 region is CASVSADTQYF. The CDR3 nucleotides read TGTGCCAGTGTAAGTGCAGATACGCAGTATTTT.

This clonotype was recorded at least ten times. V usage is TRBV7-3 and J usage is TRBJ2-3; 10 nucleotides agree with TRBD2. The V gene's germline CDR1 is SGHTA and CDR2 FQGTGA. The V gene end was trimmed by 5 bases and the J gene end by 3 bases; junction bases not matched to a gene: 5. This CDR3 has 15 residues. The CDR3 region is CASSATSGETDTQYF. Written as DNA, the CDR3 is TGTGCCAGCAGCGCCACTAGCGGGGAAACAGATACGCAGTATTTT.

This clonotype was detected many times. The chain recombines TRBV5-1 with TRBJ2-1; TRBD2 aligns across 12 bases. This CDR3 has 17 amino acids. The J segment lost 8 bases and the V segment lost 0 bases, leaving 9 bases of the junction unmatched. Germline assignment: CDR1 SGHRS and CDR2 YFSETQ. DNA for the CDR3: TGCGCCAGCAGCTTGGCAACTAGCGGGAGGAAATCTTATGAGCAGTTCTTC. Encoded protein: CASSLATSGRKSYEQFF.

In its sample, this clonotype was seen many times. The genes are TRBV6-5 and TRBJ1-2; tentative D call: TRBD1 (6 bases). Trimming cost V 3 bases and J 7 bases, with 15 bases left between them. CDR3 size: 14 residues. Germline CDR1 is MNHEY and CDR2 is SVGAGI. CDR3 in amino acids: CASSYAGQFSGYTF. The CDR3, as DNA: TGTGCCAGCAGTTATGCCGGACAGTTCAGTGGCTACACCTTC.

In nucleotides, the CDR3 is TGTGCCAGCAGTTTTAAACCGACAAATACGCAGTATTTT. This translates into CASSFKPTNTQYF. This sequence joins TRBV28 and TRBJ2-3; unclear D gene. This CDR3 is built from 13 residues. V gave up 3 bases and J gave up 7 bases, with 11 bases separating them. Per the germline V gene, CDR1 is MDHEN and CDR2 is SYDVKM. The full variable domain, its missing parts supplied by reference TRBV28 and TRBJ2-3, is DVKVTQSSRYLVKRTGEKVFLECVQDMDHENMFWYRQDPGLGLRLIYFSYDVKMKEKGDIPEGYSVSREKKERFSLILESASTNQTSMYLCASSFKPTNTQYFGPGTRLTVL.

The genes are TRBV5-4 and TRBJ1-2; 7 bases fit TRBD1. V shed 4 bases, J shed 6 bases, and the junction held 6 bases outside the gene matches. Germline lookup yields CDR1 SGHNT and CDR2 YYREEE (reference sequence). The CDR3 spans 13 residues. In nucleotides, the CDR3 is TGTGCCAGCAGCCTAGGACAGGCGGATGGCTACACCTTC. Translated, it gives CASSLGQADGYTF.

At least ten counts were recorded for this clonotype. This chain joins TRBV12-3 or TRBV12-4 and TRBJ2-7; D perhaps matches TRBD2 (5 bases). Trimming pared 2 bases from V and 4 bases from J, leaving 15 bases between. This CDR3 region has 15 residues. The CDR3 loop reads CASSLRLAFGYEQYF. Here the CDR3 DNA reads TGTGCCAGCAGTTTACGGCTAGCTTTTGGGTACGAGCAGTACTTC.

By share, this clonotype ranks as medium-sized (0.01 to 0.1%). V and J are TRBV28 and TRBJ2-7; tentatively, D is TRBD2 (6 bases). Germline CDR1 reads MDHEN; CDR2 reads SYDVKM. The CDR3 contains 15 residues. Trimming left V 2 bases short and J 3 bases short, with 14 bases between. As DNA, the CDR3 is TGTGCCAGCAGTTTAGGGACTCCCTCCCACTACGAGCAGTACTTC. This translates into CASSLGTPSHYEQYF.

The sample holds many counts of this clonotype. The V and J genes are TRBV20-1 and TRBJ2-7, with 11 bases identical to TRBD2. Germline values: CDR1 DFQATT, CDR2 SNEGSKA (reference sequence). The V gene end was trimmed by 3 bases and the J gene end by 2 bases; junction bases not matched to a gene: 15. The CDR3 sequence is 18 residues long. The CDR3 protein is CSARDIGTSGKTTYEQYF. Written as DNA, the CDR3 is TGCAGTGCTAGGGACATCGGGACTAGCGGCAAAACTACCTACGAGCAGTACTTC.

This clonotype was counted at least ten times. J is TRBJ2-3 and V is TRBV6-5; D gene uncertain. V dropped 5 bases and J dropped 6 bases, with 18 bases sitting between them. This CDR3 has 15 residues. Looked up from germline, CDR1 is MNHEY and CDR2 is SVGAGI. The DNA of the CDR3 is TGTGCCAGCAGTGTGACGCGACCTGAGTCCGATACGCAGTATTTT. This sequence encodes CASSVTRPESDTQYF.

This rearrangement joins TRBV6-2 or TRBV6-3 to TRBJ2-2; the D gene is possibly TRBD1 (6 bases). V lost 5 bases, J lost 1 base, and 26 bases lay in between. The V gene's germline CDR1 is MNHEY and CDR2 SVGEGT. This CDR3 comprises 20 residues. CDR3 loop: CASSLAMRTGIQGNTGELFF. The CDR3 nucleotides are TGTGCCAGCAGTCTAGCAATGAGAACAGGGATCCAGGGGAACACCGGGGAGCTGTTTTTT.

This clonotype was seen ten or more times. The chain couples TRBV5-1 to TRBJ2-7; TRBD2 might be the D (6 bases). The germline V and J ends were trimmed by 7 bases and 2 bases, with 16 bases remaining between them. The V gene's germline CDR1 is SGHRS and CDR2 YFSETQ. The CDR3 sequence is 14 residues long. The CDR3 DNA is TGCGCCAGCTGGTGGGGGGATGGCGCCTACGAGCAGTACTTC. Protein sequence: CASWWGDGAYEQYF.